One sample yielded the 2 T cell receptor beta chains listed below, sequenced in a study of blood T cells in healthy people across ages. Sample-barcoded 5' priming and a J-beta primer mix drove a second PCR of about 6 to 12 cycles. MiXCR, applied by TCRdb to the 5' RACE reads, yields one record per CDR3 protein. The table lists 1,500,000 or so distinct CDR3 sequences, 59% of them singletons. The specimen sequenced was blood. The receptors were gathered from a young man in good health.

The rearrangement uses TRBV27 and TRBJ1-3; D is unresolved. CDR1 and CDR2 from the germline V gene are MNHEY and SMNVEV (reference sequence). This CDR3 spans 15 amino acids. V lost 4 bases, J lost 3 bases, and 13 bases lay in between. The CDR3 DNA is TGTGCCAGCAGTTCCCTGGACGGCGGTGGAAACACCATATATTTT. Translation: CASSSLDGGGNTIYF.

This chain joins TRBV6-6 and TRBJ2-1; TRBD2 matches at 12 bases. The V segment lost 6 bases and the J segment 6 bases; nucleotides outside the gene matches: 3. Germline V gene lookup returns CDR1 MNHNY and CDR2 SVGAGI (reference sequence). This CDR3 is 14 amino acids long. CDR3 DNA sequence: TGTGCCAGCAGGGCGGGACTAGCGGGCAATGAGCAGTTCTTC. Translation gives CASRAGLAGNEQFF.